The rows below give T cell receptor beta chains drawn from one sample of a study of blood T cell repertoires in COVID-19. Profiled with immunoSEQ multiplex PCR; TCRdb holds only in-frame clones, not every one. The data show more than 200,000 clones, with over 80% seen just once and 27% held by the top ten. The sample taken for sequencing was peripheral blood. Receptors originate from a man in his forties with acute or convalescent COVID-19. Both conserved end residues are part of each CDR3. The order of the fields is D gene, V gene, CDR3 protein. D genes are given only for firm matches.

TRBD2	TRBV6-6	CASSSGRETQYF
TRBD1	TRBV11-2	CASSLGGQGKGETQYF
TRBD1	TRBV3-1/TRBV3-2	CASSHRDRGGTEAFF
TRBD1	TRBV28	CASSFQGVKSEAFF
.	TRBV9	CASSKSTAGYAEAFF
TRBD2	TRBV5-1	CASSYGGSVPNEQFF
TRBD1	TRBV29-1	CSAGTGGLYGYTF
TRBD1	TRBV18	CASSPDRGNSPLHF
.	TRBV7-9	CASSLSILVTGNSGNTIYF
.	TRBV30	CAWSGGPGQPQHF
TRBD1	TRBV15	CATSRRQGANEKLFF
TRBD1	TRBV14	CASSVDRGRNSPLHF
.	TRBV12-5	CASGLEDSTVLTF
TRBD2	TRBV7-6	CASSSPGLAPDTQYF
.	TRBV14	CASSQNRAGDYGYTF
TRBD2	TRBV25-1	CASTHSGLAGANEQFF
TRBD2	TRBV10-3	CAISESGTSGRAVYTGELFF
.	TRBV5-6	CASSFPGSGITDTQYF
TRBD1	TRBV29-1	CSVGDRDAEAFF
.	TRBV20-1	CSASPLRDPPYEQYF
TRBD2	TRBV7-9	CASSPLAGADIQYF
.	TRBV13	CASSLEGETYEQYF
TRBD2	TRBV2	CASSGAGGYYEQYF
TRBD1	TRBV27	CASSLYFPGQGNDEQFF
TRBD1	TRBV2	CASGDRGGNQPQHF
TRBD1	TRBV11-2	CASSFRDSLQETQYF
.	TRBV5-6	CASSLFNAGYYGYTF